The T cell receptor (beta chain) described here comes from a study of T cell responses to AZD1222 COVID-19 vaccine. On the study more broadly: Second-dose intervals near 4 or 12 weeks were combined. General study findings and limits: The donors showed a predominance of white British ancestry and of females, with possible underestimation of clonal diversity. Just six people given AZD1222 tested seropositive at baseline. Spike-specific TCR breadth and depth went up after people got two AZD1222 doses.

The protocol was immunoSEQ multiplex PCR, while the TCRdb copy is restricted to in-frame clones and leaves out a portion. The repertoire holds approximately 190,000 clones, with approximately 91% as singletons. Looked up from germline, CDR1 is LNHDA and CDR2 is SQIVND (reference sequence). Deletions cut 3 bases from V and 15 bases from J, with 11 bases between. The CDR3 sequence is 11 residues long. A word on this clone: What it recognizes is unknown.

This material consisted of peripheral blood, taken on day 0 of AZD1222 vaccination. The clonotype was recovered from an adult in good health. The V call is TRBV19, the J call TRBJ1-4; perhaps TRBD1 as D (5 bases). CDR3 sequence reads: CASSMGPTLFF. In DNA, the CDR3 is TGTGCCAGTAGTATGGGACCTACTTTGTTTTTT.